A selection of T cell receptor beta chains follows, all from one sample in a study of T cell responses to AZD1222 COVID-19 vaccine. Some clones are missing from TCRdb's copy, which holds only in-frame ones; the method was immunoSEQ multiplex PCR. The sample has 90,000 to 120,000 clones, about 90% seen once. Material: peripheral blood, obtained 28 days after the second AZD1222 dose. Every receptor here comes from an adult who received the AZD1222 COVID-19 vaccine. CDR3s include the opening cysteine and the closing phenylalanine or tryptophan. Each record gives: CDR3 length, J gene, V gene, clone size, D gene, CDR3 protein, CDR3 DNA. D genes are given only for firm matches. The size field is filled for only some rows; it gives once, few, many or a size class.

cdr3_length: 11; j_call: TRBJ2-3; v_call: TRBV28; clone_size: NA; d_call: NA; cdr3_aa: CASSATDTQYF; cdr3_nt: TGTGCCAGCAGTGCAACAGATACGCAGTATTTT
cdr3_length: 12; j_call: TRBJ2-7; v_call: TRBV7-8; clone_size: NA; d_call: NA; cdr3_aa: CASSLESREQYF; cdr3_nt: TGTGCCAGCAGCTTAGAATCCCGCGAGCAGTACTTC
cdr3_length: 15; j_call: TRBJ2-5; v_call: TRBV6-1; clone_size: NA; d_call: TRBD1; cdr3_aa: CASSERGRVRETQYF; cdr3_nt: TGTGCCAGCAGTGAAAGGGGGCGGGTTCGAGAGACCCAGTACTTC
cdr3_length: 16; j_call: TRBJ2-1; v_call: TRBV27; clone_size: NA; d_call: TRBD2; cdr3_aa: CASSLIGTSGRNEQFF; cdr3_nt: TGTGCCAGCAGTTTAATAGGGACTAGCGGGAGGAATGAGCAGTTCTTC
cdr3_length: 13; j_call: TRBJ1-1; v_call: TRBV10-2; clone_size: NA; d_call: TRBD1; cdr3_aa: CASKTTGGWEAFF; cdr3_nt: TGCGCCAGCAAAACTACAGGGGGCTGGGAGGCTTTCTTT
cdr3_length: 13; j_call: TRBJ1-2; v_call: TRBV15; clone_size: NA; d_call: TRBD1; cdr3_aa: CATSREDRDGYTF; cdr3_nt: TGTGCCACCAGCAGAGAGGACAGGGATGGCTACACCTTC
cdr3_length: 16; j_call: TRBJ1-6; v_call: TRBV6-5; clone_size: once; d_call: NA; cdr3_aa: CASSYGTYSPHSPLHF; cdr3_nt: TGTGCCAGCAGTTACGGGACGTATTCTCCTCATTCACCCCTCCACTTT
cdr3_length: 15; j_call: TRBJ1-2; v_call: TRBV2; clone_size: NA; d_call: NA; cdr3_aa: CASSELRAGDGGYTF; cdr3_nt: TGTGCCAGCAGTGAACTTAGGGCAGGGGATGGTGGCTACACCTTC
cdr3_length: 12; j_call: TRBJ2-7; v_call: TRBV7-9; clone_size: NA; d_call: NA; cdr3_aa: CASSGIAYEQYF; cdr3_nt: TGTGCCAGCAGCGGGATAGCCTACGAGCAGTACTTC
cdr3_length: 19; j_call: TRBJ1-3; v_call: TRBV19; clone_size: NA; d_call: NA; cdr3_aa: CASSTISQLTGTKGNTIYF; cdr3_nt: TGTGCCAGTAGTACAATTTCTCAATTAACCGGGACGAAAGGAAACACCATATATTTT
cdr3_length: 15; j_call: TRBJ1-6; v_call: TRBV5-6; clone_size: NA; d_call: NA; cdr3_aa: CASSPGNGYNSPLHF; cdr3_nt: TGTGCCAGCAGCCCCGGAAATGGATATAATTCACCCCTCCACTTT
cdr3_length: 15; j_call: TRBJ2-7; v_call: TRBV5-1; clone_size: NA; d_call: NA; cdr3_aa: CASSLEGGPAYEQYF; cdr3_nt: TGCGCCAGCAGCTTGGAAGGCGGACCTGCCTACGAGCAGTACTTC
cdr3_length: 14; j_call: TRBJ1-1; v_call: TRBV11-2; clone_size: NA; d_call: TRBD1; cdr3_aa: CASSSRTGNTEAFF; cdr3_nt: TGTGCCAGCAGCTCACGGACAGGGAACACTGAAGCTTTCTTT
cdr3_length: 17; j_call: TRBJ2-1; v_call: TRBV5-1; clone_size: NA; d_call: TRBD2; cdr3_aa: CASSLGIAGSSYNEQFF; cdr3_nt: TGCGCCAGCAGCTTGGGAATAGCGGGTAGCTCCTACAATGAGCAGTTCTTC
cdr3_length: 11; j_call: TRBJ2-4; v_call: TRBV20-1; clone_size: NA; d_call: NA; cdr3_aa: CSASAKNIQYF; cdr3_nt: TGCAGTGCTAGCGCCAAAAACATTCAGTACTTC
cdr3_length: 11; j_call: TRBJ2-1; v_call: TRBV6-5; clone_size: NA; d_call: NA; cdr3_aa: CASSIWYEQFF; cdr3_nt: TGTGCCAGCAGTATCTGGTATGAGCAGTTCTTC
cdr3_length: 17; j_call: TRBJ1-2; v_call: TRBV27; clone_size: NA; d_call: NA; cdr3_aa: CASSLFPGSFLEGGYTF; cdr3_nt: TGTGCCAGCAGTTTATTTCCCGGGAGCTTTTTAGAAGGTGGCTACACCTTC
cdr3_length: 11; j_call: TRBJ1-1; v_call: TRBV3-1/TRBV3-2; clone_size: NA; d_call: NA; cdr3_aa: CARILSTEAFF; cdr3_nt: TGTGCCAGGATCTTGAGCACTGAAGCTTTCTTT
cdr3_length: 17; j_call: TRBJ1-2; v_call: TRBV29-1; clone_size: few; d_call: NA; cdr3_aa: CSVVWPAPSGGFYGYTF; cdr3_nt: TGCAGCGTTGTTTGGCCCGCACCTAGCGGGGGATTCTATGGCTACACCTTC
cdr3_length: 15; j_call: TRBJ1-3; v_call: TRBV13; clone_size: NA; d_call: TRBD1; cdr3_aa: CASSLQTGPGNTIYF; cdr3_nt: TGTGCCAGCAGCCTTCAGACAGGGCCGGGAAACACCATATATTTT
cdr3_length: 13; j_call: TRBJ2-5; v_call: TRBV28; clone_size: NA; d_call: TRBD1; cdr3_aa: CASSRDRGETQYF; cdr3_nt: TGTGCCAGCAGCCGTGACAGGGGTGAGACCCAGTACTTC
cdr3_length: 13; j_call: TRBJ1-2; v_call: TRBV10-3; clone_size: NA; d_call: NA; cdr3_aa: CAISETGRGGYTF; cdr3_nt: TGTGCCATCAGTGAAACGGGGAGGGGAGGCTACACCTTC
cdr3_length: 12; j_call: TRBJ1-2; v_call: TRBV19; clone_size: NA; d_call: TRBD1; cdr3_aa: CASSTGGYGYTF; cdr3_nt: TGTGCCAGTAGTACAGGGGGCTATGGCTACACCTTC
cdr3_length: 13; j_call: TRBJ2-7; v_call: TRBV5-1; clone_size: NA; d_call: TRBD2; cdr3_aa: CASSPTSGYEQYF; cdr3_nt: TGCGCCAGCAGCCCGACTAGCGGCTACGAGCAGTACTTC
cdr3_length: 16; j_call: TRBJ2-3; v_call: TRBV3-1/TRBV3-2; clone_size: NA; d_call: TRBD2; cdr3_aa: CASSPGLAGYTDTQYF; cdr3_nt: TGTGCCAGCAGCCCCGGACTAGCGGGGTACACAGATACGCAGTATTTT
cdr3_length: 14; j_call: TRBJ2-2; v_call: TRBV6-5; clone_size: NA; d_call: NA; cdr3_aa: CASSPRAGGGELFF; cdr3_nt: TGTGCCAGCAGCCCCCGGGCCGGGGGCGGGGAGCTGTTTTTT
cdr3_length: 15; j_call: TRBJ1-6; v_call: TRBV4-1; clone_size: NA; d_call: TRBD1; cdr3_aa: CASSHPQGVNSPLHF; cdr3_nt: TGCGCCAGCAGCCACCCACAGGGGGTTAATTCACCCCTCCACTTT
cdr3_length: 14; j_call: TRBJ1-3; v_call: TRBV6-5; clone_size: NA; d_call: NA; cdr3_aa: CASSLDSTGNTIYF; cdr3_nt: TGTGCCAGCAGTCTGGACAGTACTGGAAACACCATATATTTT
cdr3_length: 17; j_call: TRBJ1-4; v_call: TRBV30; clone_size: NA; d_call: NA; cdr3_aa: CAWSVGITSKVNEKLFF; cdr3_nt: TGTGCCTGGAGTGTGGGCATAACAAGTAAAGTTAATGAAAAACTGTTTTTT
cdr3_length: 15; j_call: TRBJ2-7; v_call: TRBV7-8; clone_size: NA; d_call: TRBD1; cdr3_aa: CASSLARDRLYEQYF; cdr3_nt: TGTGCCAGCAGCTTGGCCCGGGACAGGCTCTACGAGCAGTACTTC
cdr3_length: 16; j_call: TRBJ2-6; v_call: TRBV28; clone_size: NA; d_call: TRBD1; cdr3_aa: CASSFRQGAGANVLTF; cdr3_nt: TGTGCCAGCAGTTTTCGGCAGGGGGCTGGGGCCAACGTCCTGACTTTC
cdr3_length: 16; j_call: TRBJ2-1; v_call: TRBV24-1; clone_size: NA; d_call: NA; cdr3_aa: CATSDSPGSGYNEQFF; cdr3_nt: TGTGCCACCAGTGATAGTCCCGGATCAGGTTACAATGAGCAGTTCTTC
cdr3_length: 13; j_call: TRBJ1-1; v_call: TRBV19; clone_size: NA; d_call: TRBD1; cdr3_aa: CASSDRVHTEAFF; cdr3_nt: TGTGCCAGTAGTGACAGGGTGCACACTGAAGCTTTCTTT
cdr3_length: 15; j_call: TRBJ1-1; v_call: TRBV5-6; clone_size: NA; d_call: TRBD1; cdr3_aa: CASSFLDREGTEAFF; cdr3_nt: TGTGCCAGCAGCTTCCTTGACAGGGAAGGTACTGAAGCTTTCTTT
cdr3_length: 15; j_call: TRBJ1-6; v_call: TRBV6-5; clone_size: NA; d_call: NA; cdr3_aa: CASDRKSSYNSPLHF; cdr3_nt: TGTGCCAGCGACAGGAAGAGCTCCTATAATTCACCCCTCCACTTT
cdr3_length: 13; j_call: TRBJ2-5; v_call: TRBV5-1; clone_size: NA; d_call: NA; cdr3_aa: CASSLGGVETQYF; cdr3_nt: TGCGCCAGCAGCTTGGGAGGGGTTGAGACCCAGTACTTC
cdr3_length: 12; j_call: TRBJ1-1; v_call: TRBV7-2; clone_size: NA; d_call: NA; cdr3_aa: CASSLTGQEAFF; cdr3_nt: TGTGCCAGCAGCTTAACGGGACAAGAAGCTTTCTTT
cdr3_length: 17; j_call: TRBJ2-7; v_call: TRBV4-1; clone_size: NA; d_call: TRBD2; cdr3_aa: CASSQDPPSGRAYEQYF; cdr3_nt: TGCGCCAGCAGCCAAGATCCCCCTAGCGGGAGGGCCTACGAGCAGTACTTC
cdr3_length: 13; j_call: TRBJ1-2; v_call: TRBV11-2; clone_size: NA; d_call: NA; cdr3_aa: CASSPPGWYGYTF; cdr3_nt: TGTGCCAGCAGCCCCCCAGGGTGGTATGGCTACACCTTC
cdr3_length: 16; j_call: TRBJ1-5; v_call: TRBV28; clone_size: NA; d_call: TRBD1; cdr3_aa: CASSSVGQMSNQPQHF; cdr3_nt: TGTGCCAGCAGTTCCGTGGGACAGATGAGCAATCAGCCCCAGCATTTT
cdr3_length: 18; j_call: TRBJ2-3; v_call: TRBV2; clone_size: NA; d_call: TRBD2; cdr3_aa: CASSERSGGGLSTDTQYF; cdr3_nt: TGTGCCAGCAGTGAGAGGAGCGGGGGGGGCCTTAGCACAGATACGCAGTATTTT